This T cell receptor beta chain stems from a study of cytomegalovirus exposure and HLA in healthy donors (dated by TCRdb to between 2016 and 2019). For the study in its entirety: According to a later analysis, one platform produced both the 110 or so validation repertoires and the 700 or so repertoires of the first cohort. The aim of the study was to test whether cataloging public T cell receptors could identify signatures of past pathogen exposure. Along with the approximately 700-subject first cohort, a separate validation cohort of over a hundred different subjects was used. To predict cytomegalovirus infection status, the study brought together high-throughput TCR immunosequencing, statistical association of individual TCRs with disease status, and machine learning. Overall results and qualifications from the work: The authors suggested that the approach could potentially be extended to other disease states and immunological phenotypes. Cytomegalovirus status was reported to be diagnosed by the classifier with high specificity and sensitivity in both the original and validation cohorts. All 120 or so repertoires were used to score co-occurrence in the validation cohort in a later analysis, because that analysis had no HLA typing for the cohort. Most TCR sequences were observed very rarely across donors, whereas some public TCRs were present in many individuals. The study gave a list of 150 to 200 TCR beta chains associated with cytomegalovirus. In vitro tests confirmed that a few of the cytomegalovirus-associated TCR beta chains recognize cytomegalovirus antigens. Of the cluster scores, approximately 95% were above 0 in a later analysis, which found that TCRs clustered in the first cohort also tended to co-occur in the approximately 110 validation repertoires.

The method was the immunoSEQ multiplex PCR assay. The authors' pipeline ran thus. A statistical classification framework was developed to diagnose cytomegalovirus status using the catalog of TCR beta chain sequences. TCRdb carries this immuneACCESS record with in-frame sequences only. Its versions omit some clonotypes, under half of them owing to an unresolved V gene in the studies checked, with the rest unexplained. That table supplies the V and J calls and clone size; D and trimming were determined from the DNA. The sample includes more than 200,000 clones, with roughly nine tenths observed a single time. 12% of the sample is held by the ten biggest clonotypes. With regard to this clone: Which antigen it targets is not known. Base qualities were left out, and no much larger clone turns up one base away.

Relative to germline, V is 5 bases shorter and J is 12 bases shorter, with 17 bases between their ends. The cysteine opens and the phenylalanine closes a CDR3 of 12 amino acids. Only the CDR3 DNA stays, 36 bases, in frame from base 1. CDR1 is given as SQVTM and CDR2 as ANQGSEA, both from the germline V gene. Separate from the approximately 670-subject first cohort, the validation cohort of about 110 subjects was the group to which the donors belonged. This chain is built from TRBV29-1 and TRBJ1-5, and perhaps TRBD1 as D gene, on 5 matching bases. The sequenced sample consisted of PBMCs. The clonotype originates from a man younger than 35 in good health and CMV-seropositive. The DNA sequence reads TGCAGCGTTATAGACGGGGGATCACGCCAGCATTTT. Translated, this gives CSVIDGGSRQHF.